This T cell receptor (beta chain) came from a study of radiotherapy plus CTLA-4 blockade in lung cancer. The assay was immunoSEQ multiplex PCR, and TCRdb's table has in-frame clones only and misses some. The table includes about 97,000 clones, under 85% detected once. Trimming pared 4 bases from V and 4 bases from J, leaving 13 bases between. CDR3 length equals 15 residues. Germline loops: CDR1 SGHVS, CDR2 FQNEAQ. The chain joins TRBV7-8 to TRBJ2-2; D call uncertain. The sequence was collected from a human donor with non-small cell lung cancer who had a partial response to radiotherapy plus ipilimumab. Some clones in this sample may be carry-over from other donors' samples. The specimen was peripheral blood, collected from a patient treated with radiotherapy plus ipilimumab. This CDR3 reads CASSSQQTGTGELFF. CDR3 nucleotides: TGTGCCAGCAGCTCACAGCAAACTGGCACCGGGGAGCTGTTTTTT.